The rows below give T cell receptor delta chains drawn from one sample of a study of Vγ9Vδ2 T cells in congenital toxoplasmosis. TCRdb reanalyzed the reads using CATT. The data hold 350 to 450 delta-chain clones, with 15% observed a single time. Sequenced input: gamma-delta T cells from blood. The source of these receptors is a child under 10 years old born to a mother with Toxoplasma gondii infection during pregnancy, either congenitally infected or uninfected (not recorded which). Each CDR3 is given with its conserved first and last residue. Some rows mark clone size as missing; the rest say once, few, many or name a class of expanded clone.

>14|TRDJ1|.|TRDV2
CACDIGYHTDKLIF
>23|TRDJ2|.|TRDV1
CALGEGQYYDHWGIRTLTAQLFF
>23|TRDJ2|.|TRDV1
CALGERDPPSYWGIRTLTAQLFF
>23|TRDJ1|large|TRDV1
CALGEVRLTFLLVVGDNSDKLIF
>16|TRDJ1|hyperexpanded|TRDV1
CALGEPPFRGSDKLIF
>16|TRDJ2|.|TRDV2
CACDTNVSPLTAQLFF
>14|TRDJ2|hyperexpanded|TRDV3
CAFKVLGDTAQLFF
>18|TRDJ3|.|TRDV2
CACDYWGIRSWDTRQMFF
>21|TRDJ2|medium-sized|TRDV1
CALGDFSWGAFPFHITAQLFF
>13|TRDJ3|hyperexpanded|TRDV2
CACDTWDTRQMFF
>14|TRDJ1|hyperexpanded|TRDV3
CAFWGILFTDKLIF
>21|TRDJ1|hyperexpanded|TRDV1
CALGERSAFGWIGPGTDKLIF
>23|TRDJ1|medium-sized|TRDV1
CALGDPAGGYLVLSDWYGDKLIF
>20|TRDJ3|.|TRDV2
CACDNTGGYASSWDTRQMFF
>21|TRDJ1|.|TRDV1
CALGERDPPTYWGILTDKLIF
>19|TRDJ3|hyperexpanded|TRDV2
CACDQYWGSDSWDTRQMFF
>22|TRDJ3|hyperexpanded|TRDV2
CACDIGYWGIPSTSWDTRQMFF
>17|TRDJ3|large|TRDV2
CACEYWGSSWDTRQMFF
>21|TRDJ1|.|TRDV1
CALGEGQYYDHWGQRADKLIF
>20|TRDJ1|medium-sized|TRDV1
CALGELCGYWGIPYTDKLIF
>15|TRDJ1|hyperexpanded|TRDV2
CACDKAGDHTDKLIF
>20|TRDJ1|large|TRAV29/DV5
CAASSFLRTGGERETDKLIF
>22|TRDJ1|.|TRDV1
CALGELADFLDYWGQRADKLIF